This T cell receptor beta chain was profiled in a study of blood T cell repertoires in COVID-19 (TCRdb year 2020). With regard to the full study: Collaborator samples came from the United States, Italy and Spain and covered acute and convalescent phases of COVID-19. The material from the prospective study consisted of cDNA or gDNA derived from T cells, B-cell-depleted T cells, or PBMCs. Deeply sampled blood TCRbeta repertoires from subjects exposed to, actively infected with, or recovered from COVID-19 were included in the dataset. The repertoires were released in a freely available public database intended as a resource for research on the immune response to SARS-CoV-2. Samples came from the ongoing ImmuneRACE study (first 160 participants) plus 1,254 subjects from 6 global collaborators. Sample metadata almost always included a de-identified subject ID, COVID-19 status, age in years and sex. Where available, HLA class I and class II types were taken from metadata supplied by the sample provider and were not determined by assay-based typing. Study-wide findings and limitations: Clinical and demographic metadata were provided uncurated, with the amount varying by source and participant.

The CDR3 runs 15 residues from the cysteine to the phenylalanine. Kept here is only the CDR3 DNA, which spans 45 bases and is read in frame from base 1. Here V drops 0 bases and J drops 4 bases, and the junction holds 6 bases not matched to any gene. The germline V gene sets CDR1 to SNHLY and CDR2 to FYNNEI. TCRbeta CDR3 regions were amplified from genomic DNA using the immunoSEQ Assay, a bias-controlled multiplex PCR. The paper's data handling went like this. Within the assay, amplification of reference gene primers was used to estimate how many nucleated cells each sample contained. Sequence reads were collapsed and filtered to measure the absolute abundance of every unique TCRbeta CDR3 rearrangement. Productive Simpson clonality was computed per sample as the square root of Simpson's diversity index over productive rearrangements. The table comes from immuneACCESS by way of TCRdb, which keeps in-frame sequences with V and J called. Part of the clones is missing from these tables; in studies checked, under half for an unresolved V gene and the rest for unknown reasons. V and J calls and clone size are copied from that table; D and trimming were computed from the DNA. Recorded for this sample are approximately 300,000 clones; around 90% of them occurred a single time. Jointly, the top ten make up more than 6% of the sample.

At one collaborating source in Seattle, patients were enrolled during active infection and were followed longitudinally through the course of disease. Whole blood was collected in K2EDTA tubes by collaborating institutions according to the institutions' own protocols. For TCRbeta analysis, collaborator samples were shipped as frozen whole blood, as isolated PBMCs, or as DNA extracted from either sample type. Worth noting for this clone: The specificity of this receptor is unknown. No much larger clone is present one base from it, and per-base qualities are unavailable.

This receptor was taken from a woman between 25 and 40 years old with COVID-19, enrolled during active disease. Input material: peripheral blood. The chain uses TRBV2 and TRBJ2-7, with TRBD1 identical over 7 junction bases. The CDR3 region reads CASSEAGRGTYEQYF. The DNA sequence is given as TGTGCCAGCAGTGAAGCGGGCAGGGGGACGTACGAGCAGTACTTC.